The T cell receptor beta chain described here comes from a study of T cell responses to AZD1222 COVID-19 vaccine. This CDR3 is 16 amino acids long. Germline V gives CDR1 SGHTA, CDR2 FQGTGA. The V and J ends lost 5 bases and 2 bases respectively, with 16 bases between them. This clone appeared a single time. No antigen is known for it. Study results and limitations: At baseline, just five to seven AZD1222 recipients tested seropositive.

The assay was immunoSEQ multiplex PCR, and TCRdb's table has in-frame clones only and misses some. In the table there are over 95,000 clones, approximately 88% of which are singletons. The rearrangement joins TRBV7-3 to TRBJ2-1, with D possibly matching TRBD2 (6 bases). This sequence was found in an adult who received the AZD1222 COVID-19 vaccine. This material consisted of peripheral blood, taken 28 days after the second AZD1222 dose. CDR3 amino acids: CASSKIGTPTYNEQFF. DNA for the CDR3: TGTGCCAGCAGCAAGATAGGGACTCCCACCTACAATGAGCAGTTCTTC. Supplemented by reference TRBV7-3 and TRBJ2-1, the full variable domain reads GAGVSQTPSNKVTEKGKYVELRCDPISGHTALYWYRQSLGQGPEFLIYFQGTGAADDSGLPNDRFFAVRPEGSVSTLKIQRTERGDSAVYLCASSKIGTPTYNEQFFGPGTRLTVL.